This T cell receptor beta chain was sequenced for a study of cytomegalovirus exposure and HLA in healthy donors (dated by TCRdb to about 2017). Study-level background: In an earlier analysis of fewer than 750 of the donors, 276 Gb of sequence data and about 110 million unique TCR beta sequences from 150 million to 200 million T cells were reported. The number of donors typed differed by locus, with 629-630 for A, B, C, DRB1 and DQB1, more than 500 for DQA1, 600 to 610 for DPA1, and around 450 for DPB1. About 300 gigabases of sequencing data and tens of millions of unique TCR sequences were included in an early release covering roughly 700 HLA-typed donors. Among the roughly 400 genotyped donors, under 90% belonged to the genetic ancestry cluster associated with self-reported Caucasian donors. Donor age, sex, ethnicity and CMV serostatus were compiled alongside the repertoire data. Both class I and class II loci were covered by HLA typing, at four-digit resolution. A later analysis re-analyzed previously published TCR beta repertoires from hundreds of donors and added high-resolution HLA genotyping to study TCR occurrence patterns. To predict cytomegalovirus infection status, the study combined high-throughput TCR immunosequencing, statistical association of individual TCRs with disease status, and machine learning. The T cell repertoires of around 670 subjects were profiled by immunosequencing and related to cytomegalovirus serostatus. On average, roughly 250,000 unique TCR beta nucleotide sequences were sequenced per donor among 300 to 500 genotyped donors of the cohort, with approximately 18% of those sequences being non-productive. In a later genetic analysis, genome-wide SNP genotypes for about three fifths of the roughly 670 donors were used, and that subset was treated as a discovery cohort. Roughly 5 DR-DQ haplotypes were handled as single units for association and clustering, since linkage in the cohort was strong. An earlier analysis of approximately 640 of the donors applied high-throughput TCR beta sequencing to assess whether each TCR beta V gene segment acted as functional or pseudogenic. Rather than drawing on any new phenotypic data, the later analysis identified candidate immune exposures from TCR beta sequences and the way those sequences occurred across donors. Every repertoire in the discovery cohort had been generated on one and the same sequencing platform. Besides the first cohort of 500 to 700 subjects, a separate validation cohort made up of around 120 different subjects was used. The study was designed to test whether signatures of past pathogen exposure could be identified by cataloging public T cell receptors. Beyond this particular receptor, the publication reports: A later analysis associated about 17,000 TCR beta sequences with specific HLA alleles at a false discovery rate of 0.05. The 87-base-pair reads could not distinguish some IMGT-functional V segments, including TRBV6-2 and TRBV6-3, so those segments were excluded. A later genetic analysis reported fewer N-insertions in productive TCRs among donors in an Asian-associated ancestry cluster than the roughly 620-donor mean. A group of highly shared sequence variants was considered likely to be a technical artifact of the sequencing pipeline. A further reported finding was that TCR beta sequences accurately predicted the HLA-A and HLA-B alleles for most subjects in the first cohort. In a later analysis, HLA-associated TCR beta chains were found to be more clonally expanded and to have lower generation probabilities than equally common non-associated chains. When HLA alleles, especially DR and DQ, strongly co-occurred, TCR associations were difficult to assign to individual alleles. In vitro tests confirmed that a few of the cytomegalovirus-associated TCR beta chains recognize cytomegalovirus antigens. Presence/absence analyses assumed roughly uniform sequencing depth across donors, an assumption that may not hold. The authors suggested that the approach could potentially be generalized to other disease states and immunological phenotypes. HLA typing was unavailable for some donors at each locus, so association tests used only the typed subset. The cohort was sequenced for TCR beta chains only, and without alpha or paired-chain data the features that could be detected were limited. The classifier was reported to diagnose cytomegalovirus status with high specificity and sensitivity in both the original cohort and the validation cohort. A later analysis found that most CMV-associated TCR beta chains appeared HLA-restricted, with HLA associations seemingly driven largely by CMV exposure. According to a later analysis, TCR association rates differed among HLA loci, with DRB1 alleles showing the most associated TCRs and HLA-C alleles showing the fewest. V-gene and J-gene trimming of TCR beta chains was associated with a missense DCLRE1C variant in a later genetic analysis, and the association was replicated in an independent cohort. Because counts were too low, about 18 rarely observed V segments, including chromosome 9 orphons, were left out of the earlier analysis of some 640 of the donors. In an earlier analysis of several hundred of the donors, most TCR beta V segments were observed in productive rearrangements about 87% or about 30% of the time, broadly matching IMGT annotations. Immune exposure information for the cohort was limited to CMV serostatus. Across donors, most TCR sequences were observed very rarely, whereas some public TCRs were present in many individuals. The study listed approximately 160 TCR beta chains as associated with cytomegalovirus. Correlated functional status among segregating V segments might reflect linkage disequilibrium, but an unknown experimental factor could not be ruled out. Several of the top co-occurrence clusters appeared to be linked to parvovirus B19, influenza, CMV and Epstein-Barr virus, according to a later analysis.

In this sample, this clone turned up once. The specificity of this receptor is unknown. No qualities accompany the bases; no much larger clone lies one base away. The method behind the library was the immunoSEQ multiplex PCR assay. The multiplex PCR relied on a mix of 60 forward primers for TCR Vbeta segments and 13 reverse primers for TCR Jbeta segments. The CDR3 region of rearranged TCR beta genes was amplified from genomic DNA with a multiplex PCR assay. Amplified TCR beta libraries were sequenced as 87-base-pair reads on the Illumina HiSeq System. The original methods were these. A later analysis tallied around 82 million unique TCR beta chains across the 610 or so repertoires, and about 12 million of those chains were shared by two or more donors. Raw reads were error-corrected and collapsed into unique sequences by a nearest-neighbor algorithm in which closely related sequences were merged to remove PCR and sequencing errors. To assign V, D and J gene segments, CDR3 sequences were aligned to IMGT reference sequences. For a sequence to be retained, a match of at least six nucleotides to both a V gene segment and a J gene segment was required. A rearrangement counted as productive if the CDR3 had no stop codons and remained in frame with V and J, and every other rearrangement counted as non-productive. Following IMGT convention, CDR3 was defined as the stretch from the second conserved V-encoded cysteine to the conserved J-encoded phenylalanine. The earlier analysis of a few hundred of the donors excluded sequences that lacked an unambiguous match to a single V gene segment. An earlier analysis of almost 600 of the donors classified V segments as functional when productive rearrangements were above 56.7% and as segregating when the standard deviation between donors was above 5%. A statistical classification framework was developed to diagnose cytomegalovirus status using the catalog of TCR beta chain sequences. A later analysis assigned V and J genes by comparing TCR nucleotide sequences with IMGT/GENE-DB human TR gene sequences. A later analysis assigned CDR3 sequences and most-parsimonious VDJ recombination scenarios with the TCRdist pipeline. In a later analysis, every TCR beta chain was defined by the combination of its CDR3 amino acid sequence and its V-gene family, and reads without a unique V-gene family were dropped. A later analysis removed several hundred highly shared, low-generation-probability nucleotide sequences to deal with suspected cross-contamination and a sequencing artifact. A later analysis calculated a clonal expansion index for each public chain from normalized within-repertoire ranks of inferred template counts. In a later analysis, generation probabilities were computed with a VDJ recombination model fitted to out-of-frame rearrangements, and the resulting probabilities were checked against IGoR. In a later analysis, hypergeometric tests were used to score TCR-TCR, TCR-HLA and TCR-CMV co-occurrence, with a repertoire-size bias correction applied to TCR pairs. To estimate false discovery rates, a later analysis permuted the HLA or CMV assignments 20 times. In a later analysis, co-occurring TCRs were grouped using DBSCAN, and TCRdist sequence similarity was added for clustering within HLA-allele-positive subsets. For co-occurrence clustering, repertoires with fewer than 30,000 or more than 120,000 public chains were excluded, along with about five repertoires with anomalous nucleotide sharing. TCRdb stores this immuneACCESS table with in-frame sequences only. Part of the clones is absent; in the studies checked, under half of the shortfall reflects unresolved V genes, and no reason is known for the rest. That table gives V, J and clone size, and the DNA gave D and trimming. For this sample the table gives 55,000 to 80,000 clones, of which approximately 82% were detected only once. Jointly, the top ten make up roughly 2% of the sample.

The cohort consisted of approximately 670 healthy bone marrow donors. At the time of sampling, all cohort members were nominally healthy, though unrecorded immune exposures were likely present. The donor tested CMV seronegative, placing the donor among the 350 or so seronegative members of the cohort. Every donor gave a peripheral blood sample, and the peripheral blood mononuclear cells from that sample were used for TCR beta sequencing. Genomic DNA was extracted from the blood cell samples with the Qiagen DNeasy Blood Extraction Kit. Taken from cysteine to phenylalanine, the CDR3 has 16 residues. CDR3 DNA is the only sequence kept; it has 48 bases, read in frame from the first base. Deletion took 0 bases off V and 3 bases off J, with a span of 13 bases between the germline ends. CDR1 and CDR2, looked up from the germline V gene, are SGHRS and YFSETQ.

The chain joins TRBV5-1 to TRBJ1-3; D gene: possibly TRBD1, on 5 matching bases. Sample: PBMCs. The clonotype was recovered from a man aged 18 to 29 in good health and CMV-seronegative. The CDR3: CASSLDTGSLGNTIYF. Read as DNA, the sequence is TGCGCCAGCAGCTTGGACACAGGAAGCCTTGGAAACACCATATATTTT.